This T cell receptor beta chain is drawn from a study of Ad26.COV2.S vaccination and SARS-CoV-2 variants (dated by TCRdb to about 2021). Describing the broader study: Vaccine-arm donors were drawn from COV1001, a multicentre, randomized, double-blind, placebo-controlled phase I-IIa trial of Ad26.COV2.S in healthy adults. A total of 32 samples were included in the TCR-sequenced set, comprising around 19 Ad26.COV2.S vaccine recipients, 5 placebo recipients and 8 SARS-CoV-2 convalescent individuals. The specificity and breadth of SARS-CoV-2-reactive T cell receptors after Ad26.COV2.S vaccination were assessed by TCRbeta repertoire sequencing. Participants in the trial were split at random into five groups of five each, receiving low-dose or high-dose Ad26.COV2.S once or twice, or else placebo on both occasions. Investigators remained blinded to trial group allocation during experiments and outcome assessment. Ad26.COV2.S was administered intramuscularly at a dose of 5x10^10 or 1x10^11 viral particles, either as one shot or as two shots given 56 days apart. What the work shows at the level of the full study, not this receptor alone: Ad26.COV2.S recipients had higher spike-specific TCR breadth than placebo recipients (P = 0.0014). Vaccine and placebo recipients had similar non-spike TCR breadth, a finding consistent with the vaccine containing only spike. After vaccination, spike-specific CD8+ and CD4+ T cell responses were reported to show substantial breadth. The authors noted that total T cell responses may have been underestimated by the TCR breadth and depth analyses. The study was not powered to compare responses between vaccine doses or regimens.

CDR1 SGHDT and CDR2 YYEEEE were looked up in the germline V gene. V is shortened by 3 bases, J by 11 bases, and the region joining them spans 12 bases. From its cysteine to its phenylalanine, the CDR3 spans 12 amino acids. Kept here is only the CDR3 DNA, which spans 36 bases and is read in frame from base 1. Notes on this clone: Its cognate antigen has yet to be identified. One base away there is no much larger clone; base qualities are not given.

The treatment or condition label here, explained by the study, means: 19 received Ad26.COV2.S at low or high dose, single or two shots; 5 received placebo; per-sample allocation not given. For vaccine and placebo recipients, repertoires were sequenced using samples collected on day 63 after the first injection. Cohort 1b enrolled some 25 adults aged 18-55 years at a single site in Boston, USA, between 29 July and 7 August 2020. As a vaccine, Ad26.COV2.S was a replication-incompetent adenovirus type 26 vector that expressed a prefusion-stabilized SARS-CoV-2 spike protein derived from the original Wuhan strain. TCRbeta CDR3 regions were sequenced with the immunoSEQ Assay. After extraction, genomic DNA underwent amplification by bias-controlled multiplex PCR, followed by high-throughput sequencing. The authors processed their data as follows. To quantify the absolute abundance of every unique TCRbeta CDR3 region, sequences were collapsed and filtered. T cell fraction was estimated by normalizing TCRbeta template counts to usable DNA, which was measured by amplifying reference genes present in all nucleated cells. Repertoire TCRs were annotated as SARS-CoV-2-specific when V gene, CDR3 amino acid sequence and J gene were exactly matched to a known reactive TCR set. MIRA supplied the reference SARS-CoV-2 TCR set, which was filtered for enrichment in COVID-19-positive ImmuneCODE repertoires so that public or cross-reactive TCRs were removed. Drawing on the MIRA antigens, annotated TCRs were analysed further at the level of specific ORF or position within ORF. Breadth was defined as the number of annotated unique rearrangements divided by the total number of unique productive rearrangements, and depth was defined as the summed frequency of the annotated unique rearrangements. Two-sided Wilcoxon rank-sum tests were applied when comparing TCR breadth between groups. TCRdb carries this immuneACCESS record with in-frame sequences only. Its versions omit some clonotypes, under half of them owing to an unresolved V gene in the studies checked, with the rest unexplained. The V and J calls and clone size are taken from that table; D and trimming were inferred from the DNA. The sample data list hundreds of thousands of clones, and approximately 88% of these were observed just once. Of the sample, approximately 1.5% is held by the ten largest clones.

The chain is encoded by TRBV5-6 joined to TRBJ2-1; the D call is tentative, TRBD1 or TRBD2, as each matches 5 bases. Sequencing was performed on peripheral blood, taken in a trial of Ad26.COV2.S vaccine versus placebo. The TCR comes from a person aged 18 to 59 who received the Ad26.COV2.S COVID-19 vaccine or a placebo. The CDR3 has the sequence CASSSLPGQQFF. The nucleotides are TGTGCCAGCAGCTCCCTCCCGGGACAGCAGTTCTTC.